This entry lists 30 T cell receptor beta chains sequenced from one sample in a study of blood T cell repertoires in COVID-19. TCRdb keeps only in-frame clones here, not all; method: immunoSEQ multiplex PCR. This sample carries 300,000 to 400,000 clones, 65% to 85% of them seen once, and the ten largest clones take just under 3%. The sample comprised peripheral blood. The receptors were sampled from a young man with active or convalescent COVID-19.

The rearrangement joins TRBV5-1 to TRBJ2-5; 7 nucleotides line up with TRBD1. The junction had 6 bases not matched to a gene; V was cut back by 5 bases and J by 2 bases. Germline loops: CDR1 SGHRS, CDR2 YFSETQ. This CDR3 comprises 14 residues. CDR3 nucleotides: TGCGCCAGCAGTCCCTTGACAGGGCAAGAGACCCAGTACTTC. This codes for CASSPLTGQETQYF.

The rearrangement links TRBV5-6 to TRBJ2-6, with D possibly TRBD2 on 5 matching bases. The CDR3 length is 15 residues. Germline V CDR1 and CDR2: SGHDT, YYEEEE. V lost 5 bases to trimming and J lost 3 bases, with 12 bases between them. CDR3 in DNA: TGTGCCAGCAGTGTGCTGGGGAGTGGGGCCAACGTCCTGACTTTC. Translated, it gives CASSVLGSGANVLTF.

This chain joins TRBV12-5 and TRBJ1-1; D is uncertain. Germline V lookup: CDR1 LGHNT, CDR2 FRNRAP. The CDR3 is 14 residues long. The ends were cut back, 4 bases at V and 11 bases at J, with 20 bases in the middle. CDR3 sequence (DNA): TGTGCTAGTGGTTCACCCGCAGACCCCTCGCGGGCTTTCTTT. Protein: CASGSPADPSRAFF.

The CDR3, as DNA: TGTGCCAGCAGTGAGAACTCGGTCTCACCCCTCCACTTT. Its protein is CASSENSVSPLHF. The rearrangement joins TRBV6-4 to TRBJ1-6; D unclear. V lost 3 bases and J lost 10, with 10 bases in between. CDR1 MRHNA and CDR2 SNTAGT come from the germline V gene. The CDR3 consists of 13 residues.

The V and J genes are TRBV18 and TRBJ1-1, with D possibly TRBD1 on 5 matching bases. V lost 4 bases and J lost 2, with 8 bases in between. The CDR3 contains 13 residues. Germline V gene data show CDR1 as KGHSH and CDR2 as LQKENI. The CDR3 sequence: CASSQGKNTEAFF. The CDR3 nucleotides are TGTGCCAGCTCACAGGGGAAAAACACTGAAGCTTTCTTT.

Turning to this clone: Other DNA sequences from this sample encode an identical CDR3 as well. The chain employs TRBV5-1 and TRBJ2-5, with 10 bases matching TRBD1. V gave up 7 bases and J gave up 5 bases; unmatched junction bases: 5. The length of the CDR3 is 13 residues. The germline gives CDR1 SGHRS, CDR2 YFSETQ. In nucleotides, the CDR3 is TGCGCCAGCTCGACAGGGGGCGGGGAGACCCAGTACTTC. Translated: CASSTGGGETQYF.

This clone was seen a few times. V usage is TRBV9 and J usage is TRBJ2-1; the D gene is possibly TRBD1 (6 bases). Trimming took 4 bases from V and 4 from J, leaving 12 bases between them. This CDR3 spans 14 amino acids. The germline gives CDR1 SGDLS, CDR2 YYNGEE. The CDR3 sequence is CASSNPRGYNEQFF. CDR3 nucleotide sequence: TGTGCCAGCAGCAATCCCAGGGGATACAATGAGCAGTTCTTC. Filled out from reference TRBV9 and TRBJ2-1, the complete variable domain reads DSGVTQTPKHLITATGQRVTLRCSPRSGDLSVYWYQQSLDQGLQFLIQYYNGEERAKGNILERFSAQQFPDLHSELNLSSLELGDSALYFCASSNPRGYNEQFFGPGTRLTVL.

The V and J genes are TRBV30 and TRBJ1-2; the match to TRBD1 covers 12 bases. Trimming took 1 base from V and 7 from J; bases not matched to a gene: 7. Germline lookup yields CDR1 GTSNPN and CDR2 SVGIG (reference sequence). The CDR3 has 15 residues. CDR3 nucleotide sequence: TGTGCCTGGAGTGCACCGGGACAGGGGGCGCCTGGCTACACCTTC. As protein: CAWSAPGQGAPGYTF.

This sequence joins TRBV4-1 and TRBJ2-7; 7 bases line up with TRBD1. CDR3 length: 15 amino acids. Germline V gene data show CDR1 as MGHRA and CDR2 as YSYEKL. After removal of 3 bases from V and 6 bases from J, the junction contained 11 bases not matched to a gene. CDR3 amino acids: CASSQVKTGLGEQYF. CDR3 coding DNA: TGCGCCAGCAGCCAGGTAAAGACAGGGTTAGGCGAGCAGTACTTC.

V usage is TRBV5-1 and J usage is TRBJ2-3; TRBD2 is a possible D gene (7 bases). Germline V gene lookup returns CDR1 SGHRS and CDR2 YFSETQ. Between the trimmed V and J ends, which lost 1 base and 0 bases, there was a span of 9 bases. The CDR3 has 15 residues. This CDR3 reads CASSLRGASTDTQYF. The CDR3 coding sequence is TGCGCCAGCAGCTTGCGGGGGGCAAGCACAGATACGCAGTATTTT. Supplemented by reference TRBV5-1 and TRBJ2-3, the full variable domain reads KAGVTQTPRYLIKTRGQQVTLSCSPISGHRSVSWYQQTPGQGLQFLFEYFSETQRNKGNFPGRFSGRQFSNSRSEMNVSTLELGDSALYLCASSLRGASTDTQYFGPGTRLTVL.

CDR3 in amino acids: CSVGSLSGRGYNEQFF. Written as DNA, the CDR3 is TGCAGCGTTGGTTCCCTTAGCGGGAGGGGCTACAATGAGCAGTTCTTC. This sequence joins TRBV29-1 and TRBJ2-1; TRBD2 matches 11 bases. This CDR3 has 16 amino acids. J gave up 3 bases and V 4 bases, and 8 bases lay outside the gene matches. Germline assignment: CDR1 SQVTM and CDR2 ANQGSEA.

V gene TRBV9 combines with J gene TRBJ1-1, with D tentatively TRBD1 (5 bases). Germline V gives CDR1 SGDLS, CDR2 YYNGEE. The CDR3 has 15 amino acids. Trimming shortened V by 0 bases and J by 1 base, and 10 bases separated the two germline ends. CDR3: CASSVVAGPNTEAFF. The CDR3 DNA reads as TGTGCCAGCAGCGTAGTGGCAGGGCCGAACACTGAAGCTTTCTTT.

The gene calls are TRBV6-1 and TRBJ2-1; D is unresolved. V was shortened by 5 bases and J by 5 bases, with 16 bases between the two germline ends. This CDR3 has 15 amino acids. Germline CDR1 MNHNS, CDR2 SASEGT. In nucleotides, the CDR3 is TGTGCCAGCAGTCACCCCCTTGACTGGAACAATGAGCAGTTCTTC. Translation gives CASSHPLDWNNEQFF.

This chain uses TRBV7-9 with TRBJ2-2; 8 bases agree with TRBD2. The CDR3 covers 16 residues. Germline CDR1 is SEHNR and CDR2 is FQNEAQ (reference sequence). With V trimmed by 4 bases and J by 5 bases, 9 bases remained unmatched. The CDR3 region has the DNA TGTGCCAGCAGCTATAGAGCGGGAGAAGGGACCGGGGAGCTGTTTTTT. Amino acid sequence: CASSYRAGEGTGELFF.

V usage is TRBV4-2 and J usage is TRBJ2-4, with TRBD1 matching 7 bases. V shed 0 bases, J shed 6 bases, and the junction held 5 bases outside the gene matches. Germline V gene lookup returns CDR1 LGHNA and CDR2 YNFKEQ. This CDR3 has 15 residues. The CDR3 sequence is CASSQDGDSRNIQYF. As DNA, the CDR3 is TGTGCCAGCAGCCAAGATGGGGACAGTAGAAACATTCAGTACTTC.

The chain recombines TRBV19 with TRBJ1-5; 10 bases agree with TRBD1. This CDR3 is built from 17 residues. J lost 2 bases, V lost 5 bases, and 9 bases had no gene match. CDR1 is LNHDA, CDR2 SQIVND, per germline (reference sequence). The CDR3 is CASSSATGGVGNQPQHF. DNA of the CDR3: TGTGCCAGTAGTTCGGCGACAGGGGGCGTCGGCAATCAGCCCCAGCATTTT.

This clone was counted a single time. The chain combines TRBV5-6 with TRBJ1-2; 10 bases are a match to TRBD1. The CDR3 extends over 17 amino acids. Germline CDR1 is SGHDT and CDR2 is YYEEEE. V shed 3 bases and J 8 bases; nucleotides not matched to a gene: 16. The CDR3 is CASSSPGQGRHSGGYTF. For the CDR3, the DNA is TGTGCCAGCAGCTCCCCGGGACAGGGGCGCCATTCGGGAGGCTACACCTTC.

V gene TRBV9 combines with J gene TRBJ1-1, with 7 bases fitting TRBD1. Germline CDR1 reads SGDLS; CDR2 reads YYNGEE. The CDR3 is 14 residues long. V shed 4 bases, J shed 5 bases, and the junction held 8 bases outside the gene matches. The CDR3 bases are TGTGCCAGCAGCCCGAGGGGGCAAGGTACTGAAGCTTTCTTT. Encoded protein: CASSPRGQGTEAFF. The complete variable domain, with remaining parts taken from reference TRBV9 and TRBJ1-1, reads DSGVTQTPKHLITATGQRVTLRCSPRSGDLSVYWYQQSLDQGLQFLIQYYNGEERAKGNILERFSAQQFPDLHSELNLSSLELGDSALYFCASSPRGQGTEAFFGQGTRLTVV.

The J gene is TRBJ2-7, the V gene TRBV20-1; the match to TRBD2 covers 9 bases. CDR1 is DFQATT, CDR2 SNEGSKA, per germline (reference sequence). V lost 3 bases to trimming and J lost 4 bases; unmatched junction nucleotides: 13. This CDR3 contains 16 residues. For the CDR3, the DNA is TGCAGTGCTAGTCCCCTTGGAGCGGGAGGTCCTTACGAGCAGTACTTC. Encoded protein: CSASPLGAGGPYEQYF.

The rearrangement joins TRBV21-1 to TRBJ2-5; TRBD2, the table's D call, was not compared with the DNA. TRBV21-1 is an annotated pseudogene. The CDR3 loop spans 16 amino acids. The CDR3 region has the DNA TGTGCCAGCAGCCCCCAGGGACTAGCGGATCAAGAGACCCAGTACTTC. It encodes CASSPQGLADQETQYF.

The sample holds one count of this clone. This chain links TRBV30 with TRBJ1-6; D call uncertain. CDR1 is GTSNPN and CDR2 is SVGIG in the germline V gene (reference sequence). CDR3 length: 14 residues. Trimming left V 4 bases short and J 6 bases short, with 13 bases between. The CDR3 loop is CAWTTDRGNSPLHF. The DNA of the CDR3 is TGTGCCTGGACTACGGACCGGGGTAATTCACCCCTCCACTTT.

The chain couples TRBV2 to TRBJ2-3, with 7 nucleotides matching TRBD2. Unmatched junction bases numbered 3, after V lost 4 bases and J lost 5 bases. Germline assignment: CDR1 SNHLY and CDR2 FYNNEI. The CDR3 is 13 amino acids. This CDR3 is CASSGDYRDTQYF. CDR3 nucleotides: TGTGCCAGCAGTGGGGACTACCGAGATACGCAGTATTTT.

The gene calls are TRBV2 and TRBJ2-3, with D unclear. This CDR3 comprises 13 residues. Germline V gene sequence: CDR1 SNHLY, CDR2 FYNNEI. The V and J ends lost 3 bases and 1 base respectively, with 5 bases between them. The CDR3 DNA is TGTGCCAGCAGTGACTCCCGCACAGATACGCAGTATTTT. Translating gives CASSDSRTDTQYF.

This chain joins TRBV6-5 and TRBJ1-1; 8 bases match TRBD1. CDR1 and CDR2 (germline): MNHEY, SVGAGI. The CDR3 has 15 residues. The junction had 12 bases not matched to a gene; V was cut back by 2 bases and J by 10 bases. The DNA for the CDR3 is TGTGCCAGCAGTTACCCATCAGGGGGCGAAATGAGAGCTTTCTTT. This encodes CASSYPSGGEMRAFF.

The chain links TRBV27 to TRBJ1-5, with 7 bases matching TRBD1. CDR3 length equals 13 residues. Germline CDR1 is MNHEY and CDR2 is SMNVEV (reference sequence). V was pared by 5 bases and J by 7 bases, with 5 bases of the junction left unmatched. The CDR3 DNA is TGTGCCAGCAGTGAAGGGGGCCGGCAGCCCCAGCATTTT. Translation: CASSEGGRQPQHF.

The CDR3 protein is CASSLARPRTDTQYF. In DNA, the CDR3 is TGCGCCAGCAGCTTGGCGAGGCCCCGCACAGATACGCAGTATTTT. The rearrangement links TRBV5-1 to TRBJ2-3; no clear D. This CDR3 spans 15 amino acids. Trimming took 0 bases from V and 1 from J, leaving 9 bases between them. CDR1 is SGHRS, CDR2 YFSETQ, per germline.

This clone was seen just once. J is TRBJ1-5 and V is TRBV19, with D possibly TRBD1 on 5 matching bases. This CDR3 spans 13 amino acids. CDR1 is LNHDA, CDR2 SQIVND, per germline (reference sequence). Trimming took off 7 bases at V and 7 bases at J, with 14 bases between the two ends. For the CDR3, the DNA is TGTGCCAGTACCGCAGGGCAGGGCCAGCCCCAGCATTTT. Its translation is CASTAGQGQPQHF. Filled out from reference TRBV19 and TRBJ1-5, the complete variable domain reads DGGITQSPKYLFRKEGQNVTLSCEQNLNHDAMYWYRQDPGQGLRLIYYSQIVNDFQKGDIAEGYSVSREKKESFPLTVTSAQKNPTAFYLCASTAGQGQPQHFGDGTRLSIL.

The chain is built from TRBV7-2 and TRBJ1-2; 8 nucleotides match TRBD1. CDR3 length: 15 amino acids. Germline loops: CDR1 SGHTA, CDR2 FQGNSA. The ends lost 5 bases at V and 4 bases at J; junction bases unmatched: 9. In DNA, the CDR3 is TGTGCCAGCAGCCCCGGACAGGGAAAGGCCTATGGCTACACCTTC. This encodes CASSPGQGKAYGYTF.

This CDR3 reads CASSKWGDTEAFF. Here the CDR3 DNA reads TGTGCCAGCTCTAAGTGGGGGGACACTGAAGCTTTCTTT. This chain links TRBV18 with TRBJ1-1; possibly TRBD1 for D (5 bases). The CDR3 totals 13 residues. CDR1 and CDR2 (germline): KGHSH, LQKENI. Trimming removed 6 bases at V and 3 bases at J, with 11 bases between.

V gene TRBV28 combines with J gene TRBJ1-4; D not certain. This CDR3 contains 12 residues. Germline values: CDR1 MDHEN, CDR2 SYDVKM. The V end was cut by 6 bases, the J end by 7 bases, with 9 bases between. CDR3 in DNA: TGTGCCAGCAGAGTCGGGGTTGAAAAACTGTTTTTT. Protein: CASRVGVEKLFF.